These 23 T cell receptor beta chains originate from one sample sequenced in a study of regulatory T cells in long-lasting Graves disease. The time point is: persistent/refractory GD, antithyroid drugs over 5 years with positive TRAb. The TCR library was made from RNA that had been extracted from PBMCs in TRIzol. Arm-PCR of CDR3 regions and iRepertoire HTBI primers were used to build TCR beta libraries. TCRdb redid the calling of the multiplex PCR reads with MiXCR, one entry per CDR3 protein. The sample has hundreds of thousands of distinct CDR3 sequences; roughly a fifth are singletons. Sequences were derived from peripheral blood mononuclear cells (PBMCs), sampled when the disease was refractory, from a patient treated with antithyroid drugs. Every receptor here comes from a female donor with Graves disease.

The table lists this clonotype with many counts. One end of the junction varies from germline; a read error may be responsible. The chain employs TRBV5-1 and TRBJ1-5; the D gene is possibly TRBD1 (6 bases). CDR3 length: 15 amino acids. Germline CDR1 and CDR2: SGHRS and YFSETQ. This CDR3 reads CASSLQGLSNQPQHF. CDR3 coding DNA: TGTGCCAGCAGTCTACAGGGTCTAAGCAATCAGCCCCAGCATTTT.

CDR3 sequence: CAWKMQGAEKLFF. DNA of the CDR3: TGTGCCTGGAAAATGCAGGGGGCGGAAAAACTGTTTTTT. This chain joins TRBV30 and TRBJ1-4, with TRBD1 identical over 8 bases. The CDR3 covers 13 residues. CDR1 is GTSNPN and CDR2 is SVGIG in the germline V gene (reference sequence). The trim removed 4 bases at V and 8 bases at J, leaving 6 bases unmatched.

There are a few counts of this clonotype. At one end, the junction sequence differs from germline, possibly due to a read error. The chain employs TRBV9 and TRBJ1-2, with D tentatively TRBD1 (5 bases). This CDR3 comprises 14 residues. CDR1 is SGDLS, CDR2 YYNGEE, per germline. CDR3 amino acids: CASSVAQGGYGYTF. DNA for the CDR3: TGTGCCAGCAGCGTAGCCCAGGGCGGCTATGGTTACACCTTC.

The CDR3 DNA reads as TGCAGTGCTATAAGGGGACAGGGAAGGGATCAGCCCCAGCATTTT. Residues: CSAIRGQGRDQPQHF. The chain is built from TRBV20-1 and TRBJ1-5, with 9 bases matching TRBD1. Germline V gives CDR1 DFQATT, CDR2 SNEGSKA (reference sequence). With 4 bases clipped from V and 5 bases from J, the junction kept 9 bases outside the gene matches. The CDR3 is 15 residues long.

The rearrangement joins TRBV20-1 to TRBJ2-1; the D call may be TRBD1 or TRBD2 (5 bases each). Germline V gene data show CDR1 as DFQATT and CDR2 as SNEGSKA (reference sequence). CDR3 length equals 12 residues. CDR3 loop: CRGVGYYNEQFF. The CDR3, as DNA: TGCAGGGGGGTGGGGTACTACAATGAGCAGTTCTTC.

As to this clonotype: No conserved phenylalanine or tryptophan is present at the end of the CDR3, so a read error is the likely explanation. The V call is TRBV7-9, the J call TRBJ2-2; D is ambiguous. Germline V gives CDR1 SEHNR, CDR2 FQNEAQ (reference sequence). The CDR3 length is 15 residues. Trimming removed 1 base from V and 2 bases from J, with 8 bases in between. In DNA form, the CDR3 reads TGTGCCAGCAGCTTAGATCACAGCAACACCGGGGAGCTGTTTCTT. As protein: CASSLDHSNTGELFL.

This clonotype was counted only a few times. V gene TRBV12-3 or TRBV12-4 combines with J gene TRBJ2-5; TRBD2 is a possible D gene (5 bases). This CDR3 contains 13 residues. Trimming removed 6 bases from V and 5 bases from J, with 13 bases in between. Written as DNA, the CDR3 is TGTGCCAGCAGCCCCCAAACGGGGGAGACCCAGTACTTC. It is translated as CASSPQTGETQYF.

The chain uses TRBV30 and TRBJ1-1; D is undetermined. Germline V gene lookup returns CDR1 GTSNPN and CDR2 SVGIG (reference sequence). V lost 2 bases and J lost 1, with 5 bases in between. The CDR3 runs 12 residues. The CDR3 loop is CAWSRENTEAFF. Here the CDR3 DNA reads TGTGCCTGGAGTCGTGAGAACACTGAAGCTTTCTTT.

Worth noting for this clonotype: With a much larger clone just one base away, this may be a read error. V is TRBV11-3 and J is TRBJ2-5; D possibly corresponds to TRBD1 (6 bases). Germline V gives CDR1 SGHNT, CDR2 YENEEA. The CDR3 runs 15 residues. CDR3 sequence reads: CTSSYLSRDTETQYF. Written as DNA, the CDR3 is TGTACCAGCAGCTACTTAAGCCGGGACACGGAGACCCAGTACTTC.

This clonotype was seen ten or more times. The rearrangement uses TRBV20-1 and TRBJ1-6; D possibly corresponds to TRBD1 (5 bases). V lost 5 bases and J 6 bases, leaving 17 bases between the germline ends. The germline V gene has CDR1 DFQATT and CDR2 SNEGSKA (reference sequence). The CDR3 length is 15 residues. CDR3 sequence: CSAGDDSLLNSPLHF. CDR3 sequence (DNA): TGCAGTGCTGGGGATGACAGCCTCCTTAATTCACCCCTCCACTTT.

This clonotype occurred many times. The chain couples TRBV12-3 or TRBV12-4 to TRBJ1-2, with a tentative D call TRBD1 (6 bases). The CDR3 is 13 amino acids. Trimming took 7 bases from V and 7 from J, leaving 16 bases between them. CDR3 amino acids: CASTLAGAGGYTF. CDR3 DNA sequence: TGTGCCAGCACCTTGGCAGGGGCGGGTGGCTACACCTTC.

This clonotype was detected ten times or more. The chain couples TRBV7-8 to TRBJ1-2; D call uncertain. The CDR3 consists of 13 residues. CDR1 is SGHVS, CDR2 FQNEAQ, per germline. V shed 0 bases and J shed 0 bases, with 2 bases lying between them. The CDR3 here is CASSLATNYGYTF. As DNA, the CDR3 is TGTGCCAGCAGCTTAGCAACTAACTATGGCTACACCTTC.

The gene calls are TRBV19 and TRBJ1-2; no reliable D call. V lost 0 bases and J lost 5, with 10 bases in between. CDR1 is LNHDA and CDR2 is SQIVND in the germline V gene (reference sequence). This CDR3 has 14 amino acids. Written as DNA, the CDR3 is TGTGCCAGTAGTATAGAGCGCTCTGGGTATGGCTACACCTTC. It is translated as CASSIERSGYGYTF.

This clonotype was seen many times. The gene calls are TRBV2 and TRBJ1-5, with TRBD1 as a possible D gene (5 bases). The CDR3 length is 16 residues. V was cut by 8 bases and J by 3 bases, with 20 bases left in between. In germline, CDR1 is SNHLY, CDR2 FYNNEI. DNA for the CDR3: TGTGCCAGCTCGCCGGGGGGGTGGGGGATCAATCAGCCCCAGCATTTT. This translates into CASSPGGWGINQPQHF.

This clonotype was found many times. DNA of the CDR3: TGTGCCAGCAGCTCACAGGGAAGGCTCTATGGCTACACCTTC. Residues: CASSSQGRLYGYTF. V gene TRBV7-8 combines with J gene TRBJ1-2, with D tentatively TRBD1 (6 bases). Deletions cut 4 bases from V and 4 bases from J, with 13 bases between. Looked up from germline, CDR1 is SGHVS and CDR2 is FQNEAQ. CDR3 size: 14 residues. The full variable domain, in which reference TRBV7-8 and TRBJ1-2 provide the parts outside the CDR3, is GAGVSQSPRYKVAKRGQDVALRCDPISGHVSLFWYQQALGQGPEFLTYFQNEAQLDKSGLPSDRFFAERPEGSVSTLKIQRTQQEDSAVYLCASSSQGRLYGYTFGSGTRLTVV.

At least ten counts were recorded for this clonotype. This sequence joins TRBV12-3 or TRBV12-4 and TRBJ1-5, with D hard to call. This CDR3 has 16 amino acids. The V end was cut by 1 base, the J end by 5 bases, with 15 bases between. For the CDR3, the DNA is TGTGCCAGCAGTTTAGACCCGCGGCGAAGGGATCAGCCCCAGCATTTT. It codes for CASSLDPRRRDQPQHF.

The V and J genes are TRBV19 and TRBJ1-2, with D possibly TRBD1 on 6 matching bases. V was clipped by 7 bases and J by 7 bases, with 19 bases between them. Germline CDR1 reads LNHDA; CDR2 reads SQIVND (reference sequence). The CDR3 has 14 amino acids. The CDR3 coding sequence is TGTGCCAGTATCTCAGTACAGGGCGTGCCTGGCTACACCTTC. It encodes CASISVQGVPGYTF.

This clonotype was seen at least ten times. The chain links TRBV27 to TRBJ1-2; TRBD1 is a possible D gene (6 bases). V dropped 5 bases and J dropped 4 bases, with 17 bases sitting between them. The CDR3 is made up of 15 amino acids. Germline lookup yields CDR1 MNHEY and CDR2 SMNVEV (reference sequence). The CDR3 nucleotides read TGTGCCAGCAGTCCCCGGACAGTTGGATTCTATGGCTACACCTTC. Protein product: CASSPRTVGFYGYTF.

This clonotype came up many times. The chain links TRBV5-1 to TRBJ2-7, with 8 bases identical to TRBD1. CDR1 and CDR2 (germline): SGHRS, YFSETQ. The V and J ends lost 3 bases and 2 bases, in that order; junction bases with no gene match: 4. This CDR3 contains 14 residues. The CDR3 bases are TGCGCCAGCAGCTCTCGGACAGGGCCCTACGAGCAGTACTTC. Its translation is CASSSRTGPYEQYF.

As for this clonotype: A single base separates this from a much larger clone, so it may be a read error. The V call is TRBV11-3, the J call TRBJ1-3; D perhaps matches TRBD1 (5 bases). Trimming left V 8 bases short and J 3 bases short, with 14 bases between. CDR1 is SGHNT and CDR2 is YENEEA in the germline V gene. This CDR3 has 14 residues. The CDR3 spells CASSGQIIGNTIYF. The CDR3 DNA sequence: TGTGCCAGCTCGGGGCAGATAATTGGAAACACCATATATTTT.

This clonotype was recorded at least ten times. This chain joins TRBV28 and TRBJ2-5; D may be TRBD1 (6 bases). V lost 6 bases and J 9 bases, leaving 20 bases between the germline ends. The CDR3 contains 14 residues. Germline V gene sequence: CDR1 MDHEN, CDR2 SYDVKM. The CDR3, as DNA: TGTGCCAGCAGCTACCGGGACATCAACCGGGCCCAGTACTTC. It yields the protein CASSYRDINRAQYF.

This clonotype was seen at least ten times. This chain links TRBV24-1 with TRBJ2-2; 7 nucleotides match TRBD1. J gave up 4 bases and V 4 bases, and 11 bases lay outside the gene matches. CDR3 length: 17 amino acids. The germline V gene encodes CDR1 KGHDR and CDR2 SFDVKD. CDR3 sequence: CATSDPHDRAPTGELFF. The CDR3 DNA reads TGTGCCACCAGTGACCCCCACGACAGGGCTCCCACCGGGGAGCTGTTTTTT.

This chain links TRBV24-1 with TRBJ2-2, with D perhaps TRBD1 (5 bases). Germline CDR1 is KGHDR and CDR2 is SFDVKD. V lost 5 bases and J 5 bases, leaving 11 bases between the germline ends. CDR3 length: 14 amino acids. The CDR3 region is CATSAAGRTGELFF. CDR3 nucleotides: TGTGCCACCAGTGCCGCAGGGCGGACCGGGGAGCTGTTTTTT.